The 8 T cell receptor beta chains listed next were all sequenced from one sample in a study of T cell repertoires in cytomegalovirus infection (dated by TCRdb to the late 2010s). The sample's treatment or condition, from its label and the paper: in vitro stimulation with specific CMV peptide epitopes to enrich CMV-specific T cells. What these receptors recognize is not known. Sequenced on an Illumina HiSeq 1500. Using fastp trimming at Q25 and MiXCR clonotype assembly, TCRdb reanalyzed the public sequencing data and kept in-frame beta chains. Here each entry gathers all rows of one CDR3 protein and keeps the most common genes and DNA. Within this sample are some 940,000 distinct CDR3 sequences, with 30% to 40% of them counted one time only. The ten most abundant clones make up around an eighth of the sample. The material sequenced was cultured CD8+ T cells from PBMCs, taken from culture after CMV antigen stimulation. These receptors all come from a human donor in good health (CMV status not recorded). Some clones in this sample may be carry-over from other donors' samples.

This chain uses TRBV12-3 or TRBV12-4 with TRBJ2-1; D might be TRBD1 (5 bases). Trimming pared 1 base from V and 8 bases from J, leaving 9 bases between. This CDR3 is 13 amino acids long. The CDR3 is CASSLGGPDEQFF. The CDR3 nucleotides are TGTGCCAGCAGTTTAGGGGGCCCGGATGAGCAGTTCTTC.

This clonotype came up a few times. The CDR3 DNA follows: TGTGCCATCAAGAGTAAAGGAAGAGAACACTATAATAACTATGGCTACACCTTC. Its translation is CAIKSKGREHYNNYGYTF. This chain uses TRBV10-3 with TRBJ1-2, with D hard to call. The CDR3 has 18 amino acids. Trimming stripped 7 bases from V and 1 base from J, with 25 bases between. Per the germline V gene, CDR1 is ENHRY and CDR2 is SYGVKD.

The CDR3 sequence: CASSENRDSAYNEQFF. The CDR3 nucleotides read TGTGCCAGCAGTGAAAACAGGGACTCGGCCTACAATGAGCAGTTCTTC. The chain links TRBV6-1 to TRBJ2-1; D is possibly TRBD1 or TRBD2 (6 bases each). Germline loops: CDR1 MNHNS, CDR2 SASEGT. Trimming took off 2 bases at V and 2 bases at J, with 13 bases between the two ends. This CDR3 comprises 16 residues.

With respect to this clonotype: This may stem from a read error, because a much larger clone lies one nucleotide away. The rearrangement joins TRBV7-1 to TRBJ1-2; D is undetermined. TRBV7-1 is given ORF status, its function remaining uncertain. V lost 5 bases and J lost 10, with 17 bases in between. The length of the CDR3 is 13 residues. The CDR3 DNA is TGTGCCAGCAGCCCACCCAGGAATAGTGACTACACCTTC. Protein sequence: CASSPPRNSDYTF.

The chain employs TRBV4-1 and TRBJ2-1, with D perhaps TRBD1 (5 bases). Germline V gene lookup returns CDR1 MGHRA and CDR2 YSYEKL. Trimming took off 3 bases at V and 12 bases at J, with 21 bases between the two ends. The CDR3 is 15 residues long. CDR3 sequence: CASSHDAYAVGPQFF. CDR3 DNA sequence: TGCGCCAGCAGCCATGACGCTTATGCAGTGGGGCCGCAGTTCTTC.

This clonotype was picked up a small number of times. This chain's CDR3 is CASSLGISPGETQYF. The CDR3 nucleotides read TGTGCCAGCAGTTTGGGTATATCTCCAGGGGAGACCCAGTACTTC. The rearrangement links TRBV27 to TRBJ2-5; perhaps TRBD1 as D (5 bases). Trimming took off 3 bases at V and 5 bases at J, with 16 bases between the two ends. CDR1 and CDR2 from the germline V gene are MNHEY and SMNVEV (reference sequence). The CDR3 contains 15 residues.

The chain couples TRBV12-3 or TRBV12-4 to TRBJ2-2; 7 bases align to TRBD1. The ends lost 3 bases at V and 10 bases at J; junction bases unmatched: 5. The CDR3 contains 13 residues. This CDR3 reads CASSLTGSEELFF. The CDR3 coding sequence is TGTGCCAGCAGTTTGACAGGGTCCGAGGAGCTGTTTTTT.

This clonotype has just a few counts. The chain couples TRBV6-6 to TRBJ2-2, with TRBD1 matching 8 bases. The germline V gene has CDR1 MNHNY and CDR2 SVGAGI (reference sequence). V lost 7 bases to trimming and J lost 7 bases; unmatched junction nucleotides: 8. The CDR3 runs 14 residues. For the CDR3, the DNA is TGTGCCAGCACCCCGGACAGGGCGGTCGGGGAGCTGTTTTTT. Amino acid sequence: CASTPDRAVGELFF.